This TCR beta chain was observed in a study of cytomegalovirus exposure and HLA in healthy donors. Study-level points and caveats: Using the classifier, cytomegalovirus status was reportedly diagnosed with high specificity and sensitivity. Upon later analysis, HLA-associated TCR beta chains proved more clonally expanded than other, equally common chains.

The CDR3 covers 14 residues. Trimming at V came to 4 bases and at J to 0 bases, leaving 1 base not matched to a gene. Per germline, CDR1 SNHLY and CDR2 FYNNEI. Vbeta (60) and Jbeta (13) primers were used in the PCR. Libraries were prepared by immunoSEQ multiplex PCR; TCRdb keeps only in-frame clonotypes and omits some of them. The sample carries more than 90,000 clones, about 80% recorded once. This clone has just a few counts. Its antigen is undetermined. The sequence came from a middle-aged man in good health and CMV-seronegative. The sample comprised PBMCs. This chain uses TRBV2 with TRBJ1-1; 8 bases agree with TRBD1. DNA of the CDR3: TGTGCCAGCAGTGTGGACAGGGTGAACACTGAAGCTTTCTTT. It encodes CASSVDRVNTEAFF. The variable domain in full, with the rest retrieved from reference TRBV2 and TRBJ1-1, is EPEVTQTPSHQVTQMGQEVILRCVPISNHLYFYWYRQILGQKVEFLVSFYNNEISEKSEIFDDQFSVERPDGSNFTLKIRSTKLEDSAMYFCASSVDRVNTEAFFGQGTRLTVV.